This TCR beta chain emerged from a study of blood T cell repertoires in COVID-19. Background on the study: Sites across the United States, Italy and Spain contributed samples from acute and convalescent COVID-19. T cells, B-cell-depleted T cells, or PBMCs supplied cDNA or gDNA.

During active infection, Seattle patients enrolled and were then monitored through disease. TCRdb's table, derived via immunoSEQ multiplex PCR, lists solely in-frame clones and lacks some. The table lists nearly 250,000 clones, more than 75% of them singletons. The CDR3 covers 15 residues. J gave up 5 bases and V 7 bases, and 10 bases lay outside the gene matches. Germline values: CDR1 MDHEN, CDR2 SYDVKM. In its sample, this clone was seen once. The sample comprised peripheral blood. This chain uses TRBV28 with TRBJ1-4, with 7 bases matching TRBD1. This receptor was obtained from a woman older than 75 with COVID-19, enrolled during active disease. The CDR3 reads CASKPPGQFNEKLFF. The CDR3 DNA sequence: TGTGCCAGCAAACCCCCGGGACAGTTCAATGAAAAACTGTTTTTT. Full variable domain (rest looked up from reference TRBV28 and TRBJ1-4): DVKVTQSSRYLVKRTGEKVFLECVQDMDHENMFWYRQDPGLGLRLIYFSYDVKMKEKGDIPEGYSVSREKKERFSLILESASTNQTSMYLCASKPPGQFNEKLFFGSGTQLSVL.